The 22 T cell receptor beta chains below come from one sample, sequenced in a study of cytomegalovirus exposure and HLA in healthy donors (dated by TCRdb to about 2017). The protocol used for the library was the immunoSEQ multiplex PCR assay. TCRdb re-hosts the immuneACCESS table, in-frame sequences only. Its copies lack some clones; in the studies checked, an unresolved V gene accounts for under half of them, and the cause for the rest is not known. A total of about 98,000 clones appear in this sample, roughly 87% of them only once. Clones ranked in the top ten supply 6.3% of the sample. Sequencing used PBMCs. The receptors here all came from a young man in good health and CMV-seropositive.

The chain links TRBV7-2 to TRBJ1-1, with no clear D. In germline, CDR1 is SGHTA, CDR2 FQGNSA. This CDR3 comprises 13 residues. V lost 3 bases and J lost 4, with 9 bases in between. In nucleotides, the CDR3 is TGTGCCAGCAGCTTTATGGAGGGCACTGAAGCTTTCTTT. Protein: CASSFMEGTEAFF.

This chain uses TRBV7-9 with TRBJ2-1; 8 bases line up with TRBD1. The germline gives CDR1 SEHNR, CDR2 FQNEAQ (reference sequence). With V trimmed by 5 bases and J by 8 bases, 8 bases remained unmatched. This CDR3 comprises 14 residues. Written as DNA, the CDR3 is TGTGCCAGCAGCAAGACAGGGGTAGTTGATGAGCAGTTCTTC. Its translation: CASSKTGVVDEQFF.

The CDR3 here is CASSWTGGRTYNEQFF. CDR3 bases: TGTGCCAGCAGCTGGACAGGGGGCAGAACCTACAATGAGCAGTTCTTC. This chain joins TRBV7-2 and TRBJ2-1; 11 bases fit TRBD1. V was clipped by 4 bases and J by 2 bases; unmatched bases: 4. In germline, CDR1 is SGHTA, CDR2 FQGNSA. CDR3 length: 16 residues.

The V gene is TRBV14, the J gene TRBJ2-7; TRBD2 is a possible D gene (5 bases). The CDR3 spans 13 residues. Trimming pared 4 bases from V and 1 base from J, leaving 8 bases between. Germline CDR1 SGHDN, CDR2 FVKESK. Here the CDR3 DNA reads TGTGCCAGCAGCCGGAGCGGATCCTACGAGCAGTACTTC. Amino acids: CASSRSGSYEQYF.

The genes are TRBV6-4 and TRBJ2-3; 11 bases align to TRBD2. Trimming took 4 bases from V and 3 from J; bases not matched to a gene: 3. This CDR3 comprises 15 residues. Germline V lookup: CDR1 MRHNA, CDR2 SNTAGT. CDR3 nucleotides: TGTGCCAGCAGTGTACTAGCGGGAGAAACAGATACGCAGTATTTT. Translated: CASSVLAGETDTQYF.

This clone has just a few counts. V and J are TRBV4-2 and TRBJ2-7; D is perhaps TRBD2 (5 bases). Trimming removed 3 bases from V and 3 bases from J, with 12 bases in between. Germline CDR1 and CDR2: LGHNA and YNFKEQ. The CDR3 is made up of 14 amino acids. The CDR3 DNA reads TGTGCCAGCAGCCAGGATCGGGGAAACTACGAGCAGTACTTC. Translating it yields CASSQDRGNYEQYF.

The chain links TRBV7-2 to TRBJ2-7, with 10 positions matching TRBD1. This CDR3 is 15 amino acids long. Germline V gene sequence: CDR1 SGHTA, CDR2 FQGNSA. Germline trimming cut 5 bases from V and 3 bases from J; bases unmatched to any gene: 7. The CDR3 region has the DNA TGTGCCAGCAGCCCCCGGACAGGGGGGGGCTACGAGCAGTACTTC. This encodes CASSPRTGGGYEQYF.

The V gene is TRBV5-6, the J gene TRBJ2-5; D is perhaps TRBD1 (6 bases). Per the germline V gene, CDR1 is SGHDT and CDR2 is YYEEEE. The V end lost 2 bases, the J end lost 4 bases, and 12 bases lay between the germline ends. The CDR3 sequence is 14 residues long. In DNA form, the CDR3 reads TGTGCCAGCAGCTTCTCAGGGGCGAGAGAGACCCAGTACTTC. Translating gives CASSFSGARETQYF.

The chain couples TRBV7-8 to TRBJ2-7; D may be TRBD1 (6 bases). Germline CDR1 reads SGHVS; CDR2 reads FQNEAQ. The CDR3 has 15 residues. The germline V and J ends were trimmed by 1 base and 0 bases, with 10 bases remaining between them. As DNA, the CDR3 is TGTGCCAGCAGCTTAGGGAGGACAGACTCCTACGAGCAGTACTTC. Translation gives CASSLGRTDSYEQYF.

J is TRBJ1-5 and V is TRBV19, with D possibly being TRBD1 (6 bases). The CDR3 runs 15 residues. Trimming stripped 4 bases from V and 1 base from J, with 11 bases between. Per germline, CDR1 LNHDA and CDR2 SQIVND (reference sequence). Here the CDR3 reads CASSRSGQSNQPQHF. In nucleotides, the CDR3 is TGTGCCAGTAGTAGGTCGGGACAAAGCAATCAGCCCCAGCATTTT.

In DNA form, the CDR3 reads TGTGCCAGCAGCTTGGGGACAGGGACACAAGAGACCCAGTACTTC. This translates into CASSLGTGTQETQYF. V usage is TRBV5-4 and J usage is TRBJ2-5, with 8 bases identical to TRBD1. With 0 bases clipped from V and 2 bases from J, the junction kept 3 bases outside the gene matches. The V gene's germline CDR1 is SGHNT and CDR2 YYREEE (reference sequence). CDR3 length equals 15 residues.

V is TRBV7-6 and J is TRBJ2-2; maybe TRBD1 (5 bases). V was clipped by 5 bases and J by 2 bases, with 9 bases between them. The CDR3 sequence is 14 residues long. Germline lookup yields CDR1 SGHVS and CDR2 FNYEAQ. The CDR3 bases are TGTGCCAGCAGCCGACAGCATAACACCGGGGAGCTGTTTTTT. This translates into CASSRQHNTGELFF.

This chain connects TRBV7-6 to TRBJ2-2, with unresolved D. The length of the CDR3 is 15 residues. V lost 5 bases to trimming and J lost 9 bases, with 19 bases between them. CDR1 is SGHVS, CDR2 FNYEAQ, per germline. In DNA, the CDR3 is TGTGCCAGCAGCCCTCTAGTAGACCTAAGTAGGGAGCTGTTTTTT. Translated, it gives CASSPLVDLSRELFF.

The rearrangement uses TRBV5-1 and TRBJ2-3, with 10 bases matching TRBD2. Germline V gene data show CDR1 as SGHRS and CDR2 as YFSETQ. This CDR3 is 18 amino acids long. The ends lost 1 base at V and 0 bases at J; junction bases unmatched: 8. DNA of the CDR3: TGCGCCAGCAGCTTGAGTGCAGCGGGAGGGCCGAGCACAGATACGCAGTATTTT. Translating it yields CASSLSAAGGPSTDTQYF.

The gene calls are TRBV2 and TRBJ1-4; D call uncertain. CDR1 and CDR2 (germline): SNHLY, FYNNEI. Trimming removed 6 bases at V and 7 bases at J, with 9 bases between. The CDR3 runs 12 residues. This CDR3 reads CASSFGPEKLFF. The CDR3 coding sequence is TGTGCCAGCAGCTTCGGTCCTGAAAAACTGTTTTTT.

The gene calls are TRBV11-1 and TRBJ2-1; 13 bases line up with TRBD2. Germline values: CDR1 SGHAT, CDR2 FQDESV (reference sequence). V shed 3 bases, J shed 7 bases, and the junction held 3 bases outside the gene matches. The CDR3 is 15 amino acids. As DNA, the CDR3 is TGTGCCAGCAGCTTGGGACTAGCGGGATTGAATGAGCAGTTCTTC. Encoded protein: CASSLGLAGLNEQFF.

The chain uses TRBV5-4 and TRBJ1-2; D perhaps matches TRBD1 (6 bases). V lost 4 bases, J lost 8 bases, and 15 bases lay in between. This CDR3 has 13 amino acids. Germline CDR1 and CDR2: SGHNT and YYREEE (reference sequence). The DNA for the CDR3 is TGTGCCAGCAGCCCGGACAGCCGAGGAGGCTACACCTTC. Translation gives CASSPDSRGGYTF.

The chain recombines TRBV6-1 with TRBJ2-3; D not resolved. The ends were cut back, 6 bases at V and 2 bases at J, with 12 bases in the middle. CDR3 length: 14 residues. Germline lookup yields CDR1 MNHNS and CDR2 SASEGT. The CDR3 reads CASRGYQITDTQYF. The CDR3, as DNA: TGTGCCAGCAGGGGCTACCAGATCACAGATACGCAGTATTTT.

V and J are TRBV19 and TRBJ1-5; tentative D call: TRBD1 (6 bases). CDR1 and CDR2 (germline): LNHDA, SQIVND (reference sequence). The CDR3 is made up of 13 amino acids. V shed 5 bases and J shed 4 bases, with 9 bases lying between them. The CDR3, as DNA: TGTGCCAGTAGTCTCGACAGGAATCAGCCCCAGCATTTT. Its protein is CASSLDRNQPQHF.

The chain combines TRBV6-1 with TRBJ2-7; D gene ambiguous. Trimming took 5 bases from V and 0 from J, leaving 5 bases between them. CDR1 is MNHNS, CDR2 SASEGT, per germline. This CDR3 spans 12 amino acids. The CDR3 DNA is TGTGCCAGCAGTCCTCCCTCCTACGAGCAGTACTTC. This gives the protein CASSPPSYEQYF.

The chain couples TRBV6-5 to TRBJ1-5; 9 nucleotides line up with TRBD1. CDR3 length: 14 residues. Germline V gene data show CDR1 as MNHEY and CDR2 as SVGAGI. V gave up 6 bases and J gave up 5 bases; unmatched junction bases: 5. DNA for the CDR3: TGTGCCAGCAGCCTACAGGGGGCCCATCAGCCCCAGCATTTT. Residues: CASSLQGAHQPQHF.

With regard to this clone: Compared with germline, one end of the junction differs, possibly owing to a read error. The V call is TRBV18, the J call TRBJ2-2, with TRBD2 as a possible D gene (6 bases). This CDR3 contains 16 residues. Germline CDR1 KGHSH, CDR2 LQKENI. This CDR3 is CASSPRTTGGAGELFF. DNA of the CDR3: TGTGCCAGCTCCCCACGGACAACCGGAGGGGCCGGGGAGCTGTTTTTT.